These T cell receptor beta chains were read from a single sample in a study of T cell responses to AZD1222 COVID-19 vaccine. Some clones are missing from TCRdb's copy, which holds only in-frame ones; the method was immunoSEQ multiplex PCR. The sample has some 190,000 clones, 75% to 90% seen once. The sample in question was peripheral blood, obtained on day 0 of AZD1222 vaccination. These receptors originate from an adult in good health. The CDR3 runs from the conserved cysteine through the conserved F or W. The order of the fields is clone size, J gene, D gene, V gene, CDR3 DNA, CDR3 protein. A D gene is named only where the DNA matches it firmly. Size tells how often a clone was seen (once, few, many) or the class of an expanded clone, and some rows leave it out.

>-|TRBJ1-6|TRBD1|TRBV19
TGTGCCAGTAGAGCAAGGAGGACAGGGCGGGGAACACCCCTCCACTTT
CASRARRTGRGTPLHF
>few|TRBJ1-4|-|TRBV28
TGTGCCAGCAGTTTACTAGGAGAAAAACTGTTTTTT
CASSLLGEKLFF
>once|TRBJ2-3|TRBD1|TRBV15
TGTGCCACCAGCAGACGGGACAGGGAATTAGCAGATACGCAGTATTTT
CATSRRDRELADTQYF
>-|TRBJ1-5|TRBD1|TRBV6-5
TGTGCCAGCACACAGGGGGCCAATCAGCCCCAGCATTTT
CASTQGANQPQHF
>-|TRBJ2-3|-|TRBV4-1
TGCGCCAGCAGGATTACTATCATGGCGGCTGGAGATACGCAGTATTTT
CASRITIMAAGDTQYF
>-|TRBJ2-7|-|TRBV6-1
TGTGCCAGCAGTGGCGTACCAGGGGTAGTTGATCCCTACGAGCAGTACTTC
CASSGVPGVVDPYEQYF
>-|TRBJ2-3|TRBD2|TRBV5-6
TGTGCCAGCAGCTTCGGACTAGCGGCCGGGGAATATACGCAGTATTTT
CASSFGLAAGEYTQYF
>-|TRBJ1-2|-|TRBV2
TGTGCCAGCACCGGGGGGCAGGTTGGCTACACCTTC
CASTGGQVGYTF
>-|TRBJ1-1|-|TRBV19
TGTGCCAGTAGTATATACCCGGGGAACACTGAAGCTTTCTTT
CASSIYPGNTEAFF
>-|TRBJ1-5|-|TRBV2
TGTGCCAGCAGTTTTCGCACGGCGGCCCAGCCCCAGCATTTT
CASSFRTAAQPQHF
>-|TRBJ1-6|TRBD1|TRBV2
TGTGCCAGCAGTACCGGGACAGGTCATTCACCCCTCCACTTT
CASSTGTGHSPLHF
>-|TRBJ1-5|-|TRBV6-5
TGTGCCAGCAATTTCGAGGGCAATCAGCCCCAGCATTTT
CASNFEGNQPQHF
>-|TRBJ2-3|-|TRBV10-3
TGTGCCATCAGTGAACAACCGGGGGCGACAGATACGCAGTATTTT
CAISEQPGATDTQYF
>-|TRBJ1-1|-|TRBV20-1
TGCAGTGCTAGAGGGAACACTGAAGCTTTCTTT
CSARGNTEAFF
>-|TRBJ2-7|-|TRBV7-3
TGTGCCAGCAGCTTAGGGTCTGGCTCCGAGCAGTACTTC
CASSLGSGSEQYF
>-|TRBJ1-1|TRBD1|TRBV5-1
TGCGCCAGCAGTTTGAGTTTGGGACAGGGGGCCGGGGACACTGAAGCTTTCTTT
CASSLSLGQGAGDTEAFF
>-|TRBJ1-5|-|TRBV5-1
TGCGCCAGCAGCCCGGGGGGTAGCAATCAGCCCCAGCATTTT
CASSPGGSNQPQHF
>-|TRBJ1-6|TRBD1|TRBV6-4
TGTGCCAGCAGCAAAGAGGACAGGGTTAATTCACCCCTCCACTTT
CASSKEDRVNSPLHF
>-|TRBJ2-3|-|TRBV9
TGTGCCAGCAGCGTAGGTACTCCGGGCGATACGCAGTATTTT
CASSVGTPGDTQYF
>few|TRBJ2-1|-|TRBV5-1
TGCGCCAGCAGCTTGACGGGGTTTCTCTACAATGAGCAGTTCTTC
CASSLTGFLYNEQFF
>-|TRBJ2-5|-|TRBV5-1
TGCGCCAGCAGCTTGGCAGGGTTAGGCGAGACCCAGTACTTC
CASSLAGLGETQYF
>-|TRBJ1-5|-|TRBV10-1
TGCGCCAGCAGTGAGCGGGGGTATTCTCGGCAGCCCCAGCATTTT
CASSERGYSRQPQHF
>-|TRBJ2-1|-|TRBV5-1
TGCGCCAGCAGCTTGGAGGGGTCCGGCGGGGATGAGCAGTTCTTC
CASSLEGSGGDEQFF
>-|TRBJ1-1|TRBD1|TRBV7-9
TGTGCCAGCAGCTTCCTTACAGGGGGTCTGAACACTGAAGCTTTCTTT
CASSFLTGGLNTEAFF
>-|TRBJ2-2|TRBD1|TRBV6-5
TGTGCCAGCATCGGGACAGCCACGAACACCGGGGAGCTGTTTTTT
CASIGTATNTGELFF
>-|TRBJ2-5|TRBD2|TRBV5-6
TGTGCCAGCCACGGACTAGCGGGGCAAGAGACCCAGTACTTC
CASHGLAGQETQYF
>-|TRBJ1-2|-|TRBV7-2
TGTGCCAGCAGCCCGGACTCTTATGGCTACACCTTC
CASSPDSYGYTF
>-|TRBJ2-3|-|TRBV11-2
TGTGCCAGCAGCTTAGGGCGGATAAACACAGATACGCAGTATTTT
CASSLGRINTDTQYF
>-|TRBJ2-3|-|TRBV18
TGTGCCAGCTCACCCTCGATACTGACAACCACAGATACGCAGTATTTT
CASSPSILTTTDTQYF
>-|TRBJ1-1|-|TRBV10-3
TGTGCCATCAGCTTAGGCGGTGAAGCTTTCTTT
CAISLGGEAFF
>-|TRBJ2-4|-|TRBV12-3/TRBV12-4
TGTGCCAGCACCTCTTTCAAAAACATTCAGTACTTC
CASTSFKNIQYF
>-|TRBJ1-2|-|TRBV30
TGTGCCTGGAACCTGGGGGGTTATGGCTACACCTTC
CAWNLGGYGYTF
>-|TRBJ1-1|-|TRBV11-3
TGTGCCAGCAGCCGCCGCGATGGCGCATCGAACACTGAAGCTTTCTTT
CASSRRDGASNTEAFF
>-|TRBJ1-3|-|TRBV5-4
TGTGCCAGCAGCCCGGAATTCTCTGGAAACACCATATATTTT
CASSPEFSGNTIYF
>few|TRBJ2-2|-|TRBV6-5
TGTGCCAGCAGTTTTGGACACCCCGCTGGTCCCGGGGAGCTGTTTTTT
CASSFGHPAGPGELFF
>-|TRBJ1-1|TRBD1|TRBV11-2
TGTGCCAGCCACCAACAGGGGCCCGAGAACACTGAAGCTTTCTTT
CASHQQGPENTEAFF
>-|TRBJ2-5|-|TRBV23-1
TGCGCCAGCAGTCACCCAAGTATCTGGGATGAGACCCAGTACTTC
CASSHPSIWDETQYF
>-|TRBJ2-7|-|TRBV9
TGTGCCAGCAGCGTAGCGTCGGGGGCGGTCGACGAGCAGTACTTC
CASSVASGAVDEQYF
>once|TRBJ1-3|-|TRBV2
TGTGCCAGTCACAGGGACTCTGGAAACACCATATATTTT
CASHRDSGNTIYF
>-|TRBJ1-2|-|TRBV9
TGTGCCAGCAGCGTAGGAAGGGGGATTTATGGCTACACCTTC
CASSVGRGIYGYTF